The sequence of this T cell receptor (beta chain) was determined in a study of blood T cell repertoires in COVID-19. Overall study context: T cells, B-cell-depleted T cells, or PBMCs supplied cDNA or gDNA.

Looked up from germline, CDR1 is SGHRS and CDR2 is YFSETQ. Deletions cut 4 bases from V and 6 bases from J, with 10 bases between. The CDR3 spans 12 residues. TCRdb's table, derived via immunoSEQ multiplex PCR, lists solely in-frame clones and lacks some. The table has over 300,000 clones, approximately 91% seen once; the top ten hold approximately 9.4%. The age range of participants was about 18 to 100 years, with residence in some 25 US areas. Participants' own reports of clinical history determined their cohort assignment. Two negative PCRs, clearance, or symptom resolution were required of recovered Cohort 3 donors.

The genes are TRBV5-1 and TRBJ1-1, with D uncertain. The sample comprised PBMCs or T cells enriched from blood (not recorded which). The sequence derives from a woman between 40 and 55 years old who had recovered from COVID-19. The CDR3 loop is CASSQIGPEAFF. CDR3 sequence (DNA): TGCGCCAGCAGCCAAATTGGGCCTGAAGCTTTCTTT.